Here is one TCR beta chain with its context. Its specificity is not known. The data stem from a study of beta chain features in type 1 diabetes. Study outcomes and limitations: Fewer insertions but more deletions were seen at VDJ junctions in type 1 diabetes patients. When Type 1 diabetes patients were examined, their TCRB CDR3s proved moderately but significantly shorter in all four CD4+ subsets.

Markers CD45RO/CCR7/CD25/CD127/CD95/CD27 served to sort CD4+ naive, central memory, regulatory and stem cell-like memory cells. Purity above 95% was achieved in all sorted populations. Expressed TCRB transcripts were sequenced, since all the RNA that had been isolated was reverse transcribed. Average reads for naive, central memory and regulatory T cell samples were 3.5 million to 4.5 million. Sequencing used immunoSEQ multiplex PCR; TCRdb keeps in-frame clones, though not all of them. The sample comprises about 250,000 clones, approximately 11% of which are singletons, and 0.017% rests with the top ten. CDR3 length: 10 residues.

This clonotype originated in a man aged 25 to 45 with type 1 diabetes. This chain uses TRBV12-2 with TRBJ1-5; TRBD1 is the table's D call and was not checked against the DNA. TRBV12-2 is deemed a pseudogene. Sequenced input: naive CD4+ T cells from blood. This CDR3 is CASRHKPQHF. The CDR3 DNA sequence: TGTGCAAGTCGCCACAAGCCCCAGCATTTT.